These T cell receptor beta chains were read from a single sample in a study of cytomegalovirus exposure and HLA in healthy donors. TCRdb keeps only in-frame clones here, not all; method: immunoSEQ multiplex PCR. Seen here are about 120,000 clones, over 75% observed once, and the top ten hold about 2.2%. The material sequenced was PBMCs. The receptors originated from a woman aged 30 to 39 in good health and CMV-seronegative. The CDR3 runs from the conserved cysteine through the conserved F or W. The order of the fields is J gene, V gene, CDR3 length, D gene, clone size, CDR3 protein, CDR3 DNA. The D gene is left open where the match is weak. Size tells how often a clone was seen (once, few, many) or the class of an expanded clone, and some rows leave it out.

j_gene: TRBJ2-1; v_gene: TRBV6-5; len: 15; d_gene: NA; abundance: NA; CDR3aa: CASSTRQLGYNEQFF; CDR3nt: TGTGCCAGCAGTACCAGACAGTTGGGGTACAATGAGCAGTTCTTC
j_gene: TRBJ2-1; v_gene: TRBV5-1; len: 15; d_gene: TRBD2; abundance: NA; CDR3aa: CASSLGSGDNNEQFF; CDR3nt: TGCGCCAGCAGCTTGGGCAGCGGGGATAACAATGAGCAGTTCTTC
j_gene: TRBJ2-1; v_gene: TRBV4-1; len: 14; d_gene: NA; abundance: NA; CDR3aa: CASSLAYSYNEQFF; CDR3nt: TGCGCCAGCAGCCTGGCTTACTCCTACAATGAGCAGTTCTTC
j_gene: TRBJ2-1; v_gene: TRBV9; len: 15; d_gene: TRBD2; abundance: NA; CDR3aa: CASSVQAGAHNEQFF; CDR3nt: TGTGCCAGCAGCGTGCAAGCGGGGGCCCACAATGAGCAGTTCTTC
j_gene: TRBJ1-1; v_gene: TRBV30; len: 12; d_gene: TRBD1; abundance: NA; CDR3aa: CALQGSNTEAFF; CDR3nt: TGTGCTCTACAGGGGTCGAACACTGAAGCTTTCTTT
j_gene: TRBJ2-1; v_gene: TRBV7-8; len: 16; d_gene: NA; abundance: NA; CDR3aa: CASSSEAGTYYNEQFF; CDR3nt: TGTGCCAGCAGCTCCGAGGCGGGGACCTACTACAATGAGCAGTTCTTC
j_gene: TRBJ2-3; v_gene: TRBV27; len: 17; d_gene: TRBD2; abundance: NA; CDR3aa: CASSLSPASGATDTQYF; CDR3nt: TGTGCCAGCAGTTTATCCCCCGCTAGCGGGGCGACAGATACGCAGTATTTT
j_gene: TRBJ2-3; v_gene: TRBV2; len: 12; d_gene: NA; abundance: NA; CDR3aa: CASSTRGDTQYF; CDR3nt: TGTGCCAGCAGTACCCGAGGAGATACGCAGTATTTT
j_gene: TRBJ2-1; v_gene: TRBV5-1; len: 15; d_gene: NA; abundance: NA; CDR3aa: CASSLRRVGYNEQFF; CDR3nt: TGCGCCAGCAGCTTGCGGCGGGTGGGATACAATGAGCAGTTCTTC
j_gene: TRBJ1-3; v_gene: TRBV7-8; len: 14; d_gene: NA; abundance: NA; CDR3aa: CASSFQQSGNTIYF; CDR3nt: TGTGCCAGCAGCTTTCAACAGTCTGGAAACACCATATATTTT
j_gene: TRBJ1-2; v_gene: TRBV25-1; len: 18; d_gene: NA; abundance: NA; CDR3aa: CASSDFGLGSGSDYGYTF; CDR3nt: TGTGCCAGCAGTGACTTCGGGCTGGGGTCGGGGTCGGACTATGGCTACACCTTC
j_gene: TRBJ2-4; v_gene: TRBV2; len: 11; d_gene: TRBD2; abundance: NA; CDR3aa: CASSPGGDQYF; CDR3nt: TGTGCCAGCAGCCCGGGGGGGGATCAGTACTTC
j_gene: TRBJ2-1; v_gene: TRBV7-8; len: 15; d_gene: TRBD1; abundance: few; CDR3aa: CASSLSTGSANEQFF; CDR3nt: TGTGCCAGCAGCTTATCGACAGGGAGCGCCAATGAGCAGTTCTTC
j_gene: TRBJ1-5; v_gene: TRBV7-8; len: 16; d_gene: NA; abundance: few; CDR3aa: CASSSGGGWSNQPQHF; CDR3nt: TGTGCCAGCAGCTCGGGAGGAGGATGGAGCAATCAGCCCCAGCATTTT
j_gene: TRBJ1-1; v_gene: TRBV19; len: 12; d_gene: TRBD1; abundance: many; CDR3aa: CASRGQGQGTFF; CDR3nt: TGTGCCAGTAGGGGACAGGGGCAAGGAACTTTCTTT
j_gene: TRBJ2-3; v_gene: TRBV7-2; len: 19; d_gene: TRBD2; abundance: NA; CDR3aa: CASSPGLAGGLPSTDTQYF; CDR3nt: TGTGCCAGCAGCCCCGGACTAGCGGGGGGGCTTCCTAGCACAGATACGCAGTATTTT
j_gene: TRBJ1-3; v_gene: TRBV5-1; len: 13; d_gene: TRBD1; abundance: NA; CDR3aa: CASSLEGARTIYF; CDR3nt: TGCGCCAGCAGCTTGGAGGGGGCGCGGACCATATATTTT
j_gene: TRBJ2-3; v_gene: TRBV9; len: 17; d_gene: TRBD2; abundance: NA; CDR3aa: CASSVTGLAGGGDTQYF; CDR3nt: TGTGCCAGCAGCGTGACGGGACTAGCGGGGGGTGGGGATACGCAGTATTTT
j_gene: TRBJ2-7; v_gene: TRBV19; len: 14; d_gene: TRBD1; abundance: NA; CDR3aa: CASSHRQGAYEQYF; CDR3nt: TGTGCCAGTAGCCACCGACAGGGGGCCTACGAGCAGTACTTC
j_gene: TRBJ1-6; v_gene: TRBV5-4; len: 16; d_gene: TRBD1; abundance: NA; CDR3aa: CASSLGGQGINSPLHF; CDR3nt: TGTGCCAGCAGCTTGGGAGGACAGGGGATTAATTCACCCCTCCACTTT
j_gene: TRBJ1-2; v_gene: TRBV27; len: 18; d_gene: NA; abundance: NA; CDR3aa: CASSSRSGRQGLDYGYTF; CDR3nt: TGTGCCAGCAGTTCCCGGTCCGGTCGGCAGGGGTTAGACTATGGCTACACCTTC
j_gene: TRBJ2-3; v_gene: TRBV9; len: 16; d_gene: NA; abundance: NA; CDR3aa: CASSVLVGGSTDTQYF; CDR3nt: TGTGCCAGCAGCGTACTGGTCGGGGGAAGCACAGATACGCAGTATTTT
j_gene: TRBJ2-7; v_gene: TRBV6-5; len: 14; d_gene: NA; abundance: NA; CDR3aa: CASSPGDSSYEQYF; CDR3nt: TGTGCCAGCAGTCCGGGGGACAGCTCCTACGAGCAGTACTTC
j_gene: TRBJ1-5; v_gene: TRBV19; len: 14; d_gene: NA; abundance: NA; CDR3aa: CASSAGAGYQPQHF; CDR3nt: TGTGCCAGCAGCGCGGGGGCCGGGTATCAGCCCCAGCATTTT
j_gene: TRBJ1-5; v_gene: TRBV15; len: 15; d_gene: NA; abundance: NA; CDR3aa: CATSGRNRVGQPQHF; CDR3nt: TGTGCCACCAGCGGAAGAAACAGGGTGGGGCAGCCCCAGCATTTT
j_gene: TRBJ2-2; v_gene: TRBV10-1; len: 13; d_gene: NA; abundance: few; CDR3aa: CASSDRRTGELFF; CDR3nt: TGCGCCAGCAGTGACCGGAGGACCGGGGAGCTGTTTTTT
j_gene: TRBJ1-1; v_gene: TRBV9; len: 13; d_gene: TRBD1; abundance: NA; CDR3aa: CASSARDRARAFF; CDR3nt: TGTGCCAGCAGCGCCCGGGACAGGGCTCGCGCTTTCTTT
j_gene: TRBJ2-7; v_gene: TRBV7-9; len: 15; d_gene: NA; abundance: NA; CDR3aa: CASSREGGAPYEQYF; CDR3nt: TGTGCCAGCAGCCGTGAGGGGGGGGCTCCCTACGAGCAGTACTTC
j_gene: TRBJ1-1; v_gene: TRBV10-3; len: 16; d_gene: NA; abundance: NA; CDR3aa: CAISERPGAANTEAFF; CDR3nt: TGTGCCATCAGTGAGCGTCCAGGGGCGGCTAACACTGAAGCTTTCTTT
j_gene: TRBJ2-1; v_gene: TRBV2; len: 13; d_gene: NA; abundance: once; CDR3aa: CASGGSSYNEQFF; CDR3nt: TGTGCCAGCGGAGGCAGCTCCTACAATGAGCAGTTCTTC
j_gene: TRBJ2-7; v_gene: TRBV25-1; len: 14; d_gene: NA; abundance: NA; CDR3aa: CASSDPGMGREQYF; CDR3nt: TGTGCCAGCAGTGATCCCGGGATGGGTCGCGAGCAGTACTTC
j_gene: TRBJ1-1; v_gene: TRBV4-3; len: 16; d_gene: NA; abundance: once; CDR3aa: CASSQGQGQMNTEAFF; CDR3nt: TGCGCCAGCAGCCAAGGCCAGGGGCAGATGAACACTGAAGCTTTCTTT
j_gene: TRBJ1-1; v_gene: TRBV7-9; len: 12; d_gene: NA; abundance: NA; CDR3aa: CASSLVPGVAFF; CDR3nt: TGTGCCAGCAGCTTAGTCCCAGGTGTTGCTTTCTTT
j_gene: TRBJ2-3; v_gene: TRBV7-6; len: 17; d_gene: TRBD2; abundance: NA; CDR3aa: CASSPVRERGDTDTQYF; CDR3nt: TGTGCCAGCAGCCCCGTAAGGGAGCGGGGGGACACAGATACGCAGTATTTT
j_gene: TRBJ2-5; v_gene: TRBV25-1; len: 18; d_gene: TRBD2; abundance: NA; CDR3aa: CASSEKRTSGALQETQYF; CDR3nt: TGTGCCAGCAGTGAAAAAAGGACTAGCGGGGCCCTCCAAGAGACCCAGTACTTC
j_gene: TRBJ1-4; v_gene: TRBV6-5; len: 14; d_gene: NA; abundance: NA; CDR3aa: CASRERVPNEKLFF; CDR3nt: TGTGCCAGCAGGGAACGGGTACCTAATGAAAAACTGTTTTTT
j_gene: TRBJ2-7; v_gene: TRBV6-1; len: 13; d_gene: NA; abundance: NA; CDR3aa: CASSENREYEQYF; CDR3nt: TGTGCCAGCAGTGAGAACAGGGAATACGAGCAGTACTTC
j_gene: TRBJ1-4; v_gene: TRBV11-3; len: 14; d_gene: NA; abundance: NA; CDR3aa: CASSAGSDNEKLFF; CDR3nt: TGTGCCAGCAGCGCGGGAAGTGATAATGAAAAACTGTTTTTT
j_gene: TRBJ2-7; v_gene: TRBV4-2; len: 15; d_gene: TRBD1; abundance: NA; CDR3aa: CASSQVGTGRDEQYF; CDR3nt: TGTGCCAGCAGCCAAGTGGGGACAGGGCGCGACGAGCAGTACTTC
j_gene: TRBJ2-5; v_gene: TRBV7-2; len: 14; d_gene: NA; abundance: NA; CDR3aa: CASSLFKREETQYF; CDR3nt: TGTGCCAGCAGCTTATTTAAGAGGGAAGAGACCCAGTACTTC
j_gene: TRBJ1-2; v_gene: TRBV30; len: 12; d_gene: TRBD1; abundance: NA; CDR3aa: CAWYTGGAGYTF; CDR3nt: TGTGCCTGGTACACAGGGGGCGCGGGCTACACCTTC
j_gene: TRBJ1-2; v_gene: TRBV4-1; len: 14; d_gene: TRBD1; abundance: NA; CDR3aa: CASSQPTGNYGYTF; CDR3nt: TGCGCCAGCAGCCAACCGACAGGGAACTATGGCTACACCTTC
j_gene: TRBJ2-3; v_gene: TRBV9; len: 18; d_gene: TRBD2; abundance: NA; CDR3aa: CASSATLGRSKLTDTQYF; CDR3nt: TGTGCCAGCAGCGCCACCCTCGGGAGGTCTAAACTTACAGATACGCAGTATTTT
j_gene: TRBJ2-3; v_gene: TRBV2; len: 14; d_gene: TRBD2; abundance: NA; CDR3aa: CASTTSGGGDTQYF; CDR3nt: TGTGCCAGCACCACTAGCGGGGGAGGGGATACGCAGTATTTT
j_gene: TRBJ2-3; v_gene: TRBV6-1; len: 13; d_gene: NA; abundance: NA; CDR3aa: CASRESVTDTQYF; CDR3nt: TGTGCCAGCAGGGAGAGTGTGACAGATACGCAGTATTTT
j_gene: TRBJ1-2; v_gene: TRBV2; len: 13; d_gene: NA; abundance: once; CDR3aa: CASSERSGGGYTF; CDR3nt: TGTGCCAGCAGTGAACGGAGTGGTGGCGGCTACACCTTC
j_gene: TRBJ2-2; v_gene: TRBV5-4; len: 16; d_gene: NA; abundance: NA; CDR3aa: CASRVSLRANTGELFF; CDR3nt: TGTGCCAGCAGAGTTAGCTTACGCGCGAACACCGGGGAGCTGTTTTTT
j_gene: TRBJ1-5; v_gene: TRBV2; len: 14; d_gene: NA; abundance: NA; CDR3aa: CASTRSRVDQPQHF; CDR3nt: TGTGCCAGCACTCGATCCAGGGTGGATCAGCCCCAGCATTTT
j_gene: TRBJ1-3; v_gene: TRBV2; len: 13; d_gene: NA; abundance: few; CDR3aa: CASSVYSGNTIYF; CDR3nt: TGTGCCAGCAGTGTGTACTCTGGAAACACCATATATTTT
j_gene: TRBJ2-7; v_gene: TRBV27; len: 15; d_gene: NA; abundance: NA; CDR3aa: CASSLTGRGTYEQYF; CDR3nt: TGTGCCAGCAGTTTAACGGGACGGGGGACCTACGAGCAGTACTTC
j_gene: TRBJ2-7; v_gene: TRBV7-3; len: 16; d_gene: TRBD2; abundance: NA; CDR3aa: CASSLMASGGLYEQYF; CDR3nt: TGTGCCAGCAGCTTAATGGCCAGCGGGGGGCTCTACGAGCAGTACTTC
j_gene: TRBJ2-7; v_gene: TRBV5-1; len: 14; d_gene: TRBD2; abundance: NA; CDR3aa: CASGVAGGPGEQYF; CDR3nt: TGCGCCAGTGGAGTAGCGGGGGGGCCGGGGGAGCAGTACTTC
j_gene: TRBJ2-7; v_gene: TRBV27; len: 14; d_gene: TRBD1; abundance: once; CDR3aa: CASSRQGYSYEQYF; CDR3nt: TGTGCCAGCAGTCGACAGGGCTACTCCTACGAGCAGTACTTC
j_gene: TRBJ2-1; v_gene: TRBV9; len: 18; d_gene: TRBD1; abundance: NA; CDR3aa: CASSVEPGTAFSYNEQFF; CDR3nt: TGTGCCAGCAGCGTAGAGCCGGGGACAGCTTTCTCCTACAATGAGCAGTTCTTC
j_gene: TRBJ2-3; v_gene: TRBV19; len: 16; d_gene: TRBD2; abundance: NA; CDR3aa: CASSLKRGGPSDTQYF; CDR3nt: TGTGCCAGTAGTCTTAAGCGGGGGGGCCCCTCAGATACGCAGTATTTT